This T cell receptor (beta chain) appears in the sequencing data of a study of molecular identifiers for immune sequencing clone quantification. Study findings and constraints: Even with roughly 1 million naive cells present, spiked Jurkat TCR RNA from one cell was reportedly detectable. Clone sizes that are highly expanded could be underestimated when identical TCR molecules share a barcode.

Preparation methods for the bulk TCR libraries were those previously described, with listed TCR primers. MiXCR, applied by TCRdb to the PCR reads, yields one record per CDR3 protein. This sample has around 460,000 distinct CDR3 sequences, with around a fifth found just once. This clonotype was counted many times. Its antigen is still unknown. Based on a CD8+CD4-CCR7+CD45RA+ profile, naive CD8 T cells were sorted. With 3 bases removed from V and 2 bases from J, the gap between germline ends came to 13 bases. Germline CDR1 reads MGHRA; CDR2 reads YSYEKL. CDR3 length equals 15 residues. The specimen was naive CD8+ T cells from blood, with Jurkat cell RNA spiked in. As to subset: FACS-sorted CD8+CD4-CCR7+CD45RA+ naive T cells. The chain couples TRBV4-1 to TRBJ1-1, with D perhaps TRBD1 (5 bases). The source is a human donor in good health. Some libraries in this study had Jurkat cell RNA spiked in. CDR3 region: CASSHPDSINTEAFF. As DNA, the CDR3 is TGCGCCAGCAGCCATCCCGACAGTATCAACACTGAAGCTTTCTTT.